The source of this T cell receptor (beta chain) is a study of sequential checkpoint blockade in melanoma (dated by TCRdb to between 2018 and 2020). Regarding the complete study: In a 1:1 randomization, patients received either first-line nivolumab then ipilimumab (arm A) or ipilimumab then nivolumab (arm B). Both trial sequences were followed by maintenance nivolumab. Results and caveats for the whole study, not just this receptor: Larger, independent patient cohorts are needed to validate the response-prediction model that combines TCR metrics and mutation burden.

This clone is a singleton in its sample. Its antigen target is currently unknown. Base-call qualities are not available, and no considerably larger clone is one nucleotide away. This specimen's treatment or condition label, per the study, means: randomized to nivolumab then ipilimumab (arm A) or the reverse (arm B). Prior DNA-damaging chemotherapy had not been received by any trial patient. A FACS Aria II flow cytometer was used to sort live CD3+CD8+ cells that were negative for CD19 and CD56 from thawed PBMCs. The samples were obtained from melanoma patients enrolled in CheckMate 064, an open-label, randomized phase II trial testing sequential checkpoint blockade. Peripheral blood mononuclear cells were obtained through leukapheresis, purified using Ficoll-Paque, and frozen in human serum containing about 10% DMSO. Immediately after sorting, the purity of sorted blood CD3+CD8+ cells was verified to be >95%, after which DNA was extracted.

TCRbeta CDR3 regions were immunosequenced from genomic DNA with the immunoSEQ Assay. Prior to high-throughput sequencing, genomic DNA was amplified by bias-controlled multiplex PCR. In the authors' own workflow: To quantify the absolute abundance of each unique TCRbeta CDR3 region, the sequences were collapsed and filtered. Clonality, defined as 1 minus Pielou's evenness, was calculated using only productive rearrangements. A previously published method was used to identify clones whose frequencies were significantly greater in on-treatment samples than in baseline samples. Here the immuneACCESS table is served through TCRdb, limited to in-frame sequences with V and J called. Missing clones are a known gap in these copies; in checked studies unresolved V genes cover under half, and the rest lacks a known reason. V and J calls and clone size follow that table, whereas D and trimming were derived from the DNA. The sample data list roughly 34,000 clones, and 65% to 90% of these were observed just once. About a fifth of the sample is in the top ten clones.

From the cysteine through the phenylalanine, the CDR3 covers 14 amino acids. Just CDR3 DNA is preserved here, 42 bases in frame from base 1. Trimming at the junction amounts to 4 bases on V and 6 bases on J, and the germline ends lie 14 bases apart. Looking up the germline V gene yields CDR1 SGHDT and CDR2 YYEEEE. The TCR originated in a human donor with melanoma. The sample here was CD8+ T cells sorted from blood (inferred from file names), taken from a patient given nivolumab and ipilimumab in sequence. The chain was built from TRBV5-6 and TRBJ1-5, and the D gene may be TRBD1, 5 bases matching. The nucleotide sequence reads as follows: TGTGCCAGCAGCACAGGCGGGGGAGGTCAGCCCCAGCATTTT. It translates to CASSTGGGGQPQHF.